The 26 T cell receptor beta chains in this list originate from one sample, sequenced in a study of T cell clonality in common variable immunodeficiency. Study-wide points: In common variable immunodeficiency, TCR beta chains reportedly carried fewer deletions and N-nucleotide insertions.

These TCRs' antigens remain unknown. Assay used: immunoSEQ multiplex PCR; TCRdb lists only in-frame clones, some missing. Listed for the sample are about 19,000 clones, none seen a single time. The sample was peripheral blood mononuclear cells. The source of these receptors is a human donor with common variable immunodeficiency.

The CDR3: CASSYRTAGSYTF. The DNA read from the CDR3 is TGTGCCAGCAGTTACAGGACAGCTGGAAGC. This chain connects TRBV6-2 or TRBV6-3 to TRBJ1-2; D might be TRBD1 (6 bases). The read falls 3 residues short of the CDR3 end, and the missing part is taken from the germline J gene. The CDR3 is 13 residues long. Germline CDR1 and CDR2: MNHEY and SVGEGT.

The table lists this clone with many counts. With the read ending 3 residues before the CDR3 end, the germline J gene is used to fill in that end. This chain uses TRBV5-1 with TRBJ2-7; 13 bases fit TRBD2. V gave up 0 bases and J gave up 5 bases; unmatched junction bases: 5. Germline V gene lookup returns CDR1 SGHRS and CDR2 YFSETQ. This CDR3 has 16 amino acids. The CDR3 sequence: CASSLGTSGSIDEQYF. CDR3 DNA (partial): TGCGCCAGCAGCTTGGGGACTAGCGGGAGTATCGACGAG.

This clone was seen ten or more times. The read terminates 3 residues before the CDR3 end, so the remaining end is supplied by the germline J gene. The rearrangement links TRBV5-4 to TRBJ2-7; 8 bases match TRBD2. The CDR3 is made up of 16 amino acids. The V and J ends lost 3 bases and 0 bases, in that order; junction bases with no gene match: 8. Germline CDR1 SGHNT, CDR2 YYREEE (reference sequence). The sequenced part of the CDR3 DNA is TGTGCCAGCAGCTGGAGACTAGCGAGGAGCTCCTACGAG. The encoded protein is CASSWRLARSSYE. In full, the CDR3 is CASSWRLARSSYEQYF.

A remark on this clone: The CDR3 end lies 3 residues beyond the end of the read and is filled in from the germline J gene. The chain links TRBV18 to TRBJ2-7, with 11 bases identical to TRBD2. CDR1 and CDR2 from the germline V gene are KGHSH and LQKENI. V dropped 1 base and J dropped 6; count of bases not matched to a gene: 11. The length of the CDR3 is 17 residues. CDR3 DNA, as far as it was read: TGTGCCAGCTCACCACTGGAAGTACTAGCGGGAGTTCCCGAG. This codes for CASSPLEVLAGVPE. The entire CDR3 protein is CASSPLEVLAGVPEQYF.

This clone has ten or more counts. The read terminates 3 residues before the CDR3 end, so the remaining end is supplied by the germline J gene. V is TRBV14 and J is TRBJ2-7, with D unclear. The germline V and J ends were trimmed by 3 bases and 2 bases, with 14 bases remaining between them. Germline assignment: CDR1 SGHDN and CDR2 FVKESK. This CDR3 comprises 15 residues. The CDR3 DNA, read in part, is TGTGCCAGCAGCCATAGGCCAGGAGTTGCCTACGAG. It encodes CASSHRPGVAYE. The full CDR3 protein is CASSHRPGVAYEQYF. The full variable domain, with the rest looked up from reference TRBV14 and TRBJ2-7, is EAGVTQFPSHSVIEKGQTVTLRCDPISGHDNLYWYRRVMGKEIKFLLHFVKESKQDESGMPNNRFLAERTGGTYSTLKVQPAELEDSGVYFCASSHRPGVAYEQYFGPGTRLTVT.

This clone showed up just a few times. The CDR3 extends 3 residues past the end of the read, so its final part is completed from the germline J gene. The chain links TRBV5-1 to TRBJ2-7; tentative D call: TRBD2 (5 bases). The V gene lost 4 bases and the J gene lost 1 base, with 18 bases spanning the gap. Germline CDR1 reads SGHRS; CDR2 reads YFSETQ. This CDR3 has 16 residues. The CDR3: CASSPGMGGASYEQYF. The sequenced part of the CDR3 DNA is TGCGCCAGCAGCCCGGGGATGGGCGGCGCGTCCTACGAG.

As for this clone: The read falls 3 residues short of the CDR3 end, and the missing part is taken from the germline J gene. This chain links TRBV13 with TRBJ2-7; 11 bases map to TRBD2. V was clipped by 4 bases and J by 2 bases; unmatched bases: 4. CDR1 is PRHDT, CDR2 FYEKMQ, per germline (reference sequence). The CDR3 consists of 15 residues. CDR3 DNA, as far as it was read: TGTGCCAGCAGCTGGGTTAGCGGGGGGGCCTACGAG. Translation gives CASSWVSGGAYE. The complete CDR3 sequence is CASSWVSGGAYEQYF. The full variable domain, in which reference TRBV13 and TRBJ2-7 provide the parts outside the CDR3, is AAGVIQSPRHLIKEKRETATLKCYPIPRHDTVYWYQQGPGQDPQFLISFYEKMQSDKGSIPDRFSAQQFSDYHSELNMSSLELGDSALYFCASSWVSGGAYEQYFGPGTRLTVT.

On this clone itself: The read terminates 3 residues before the CDR3 end, so the remaining end is supplied by the germline J gene. This chain connects TRBV19 to TRBJ2-7, with 9 nucleotides matching TRBD1. The germline V gene encodes CDR1 LNHDA and CDR2 SQIVND (reference sequence). The CDR3 is made up of 16 amino acids. Germline trimming cut 0 bases from V and 4 bases from J; bases unmatched to any gene: 7. CDR3 residues: CASSIDGTGPGYEQYF. Incomplete CDR3 DNA: TGTGCCAGTAGTATAGACGGGACAGGGCCCGGGTACGAG.

This clone has a handful of counts. The CDR3 region is CAWRAGTGLTDTQYF. Incomplete CDR3 DNA: TGTGCCTGGAGGGCCGGGACAGGCCTCACAGATACG. The chain joins TRBV30 to TRBJ2-3; 8 bases agree with TRBD1. The read finishes 3 residues shy of the CDR3 end, and the germline J gene is used to complete it. With 3 bases clipped from V and 2 bases from J, the junction kept 7 bases outside the gene matches. The germline CDR1 and CDR2 sequences are GTSNPN and SVGIG (reference sequence). This CDR3 has 15 residues.

Only a few counts were recorded for this clone. The DNA ends 3 residues before the CDR3 does, and the rest of the CDR3 is filled in from the germline J gene. V is TRBV6-2 or TRBV6-3 and J is TRBJ1-1, with 7 positions matching TRBD1. V dropped 7 bases and J dropped 1; count of bases not matched to a gene: 3. This CDR3 is 13 amino acids long. Germline V gene data show CDR1 as MNHEY and CDR2 as SVGEGT. The DNA read from the CDR3 is TGTGCCAGCACCAGGACAGGGAACACTGAA. Residues: CASTRTGNTE. The entire CDR3 protein reads CASTRTGNTEAFF.

This clone was observed at least ten times. The CDR3 end falls 3 residues outside the read, so it is completed with the germline J gene. The rearrangement joins TRBV29-1 to TRBJ1-5, with D perhaps matching TRBD1 (5 bases). V was clipped by 7 bases and J by 2 bases, with 12 bases between them. The germline CDR1 and CDR2 sequences are SQVTM and ANQGSEA. The CDR3 is 13 amino acids. CDR3 DNA, as far as it was read: TGCAGCGCCCTTCCGGGGGGCAATCAGCCC. Its protein product is CSALPGGNQP. The CDR3 as a whole reads CSALPGGNQPQHF.

In this sample, this clone turned up a few times. The read comes to an end 3 residues before the CDR3 does, leaving the germline J gene to fill in the end. The V gene is TRBV7-2, the J gene TRBJ2-1, with D maybe TRBD2 (6 bases). The V end was cut by 6 bases, the J end by 5 bases, with 14 bases between. Germline V lookup: CDR1 SGHTA, CDR2 FQGNSA. The CDR3 runs 14 residues. CDR3 DNA, as far as it was read: TGTGCCAGCAGGGACTACGCCGAACACAATGAG. Protein: CASRDYAEHNE. The whole CDR3 is CASRDYAEHNEQFF.

Only a few counts were recorded for this clone. The DNA ends 3 residues before the CDR3 does, and the rest of the CDR3 is filled in from the germline J gene. The V and J genes are TRBV7-2 and TRBJ1-1, with unresolved D. V was shortened by 5 bases and J by 4 bases, with 11 bases between the two germline ends. The V gene's germline CDR1 is SGHTA and CDR2 FQGNSA. The CDR3 length is 13 residues. CDR3 in amino acids: CASSLVEGTEAFF. The CDR3 bases that were read are TGTGCCAGCAGCCTCGTGGAGGGCACTGAA.

As to this clone: The read halts 3 residues ahead of the CDR3 end, with the missing end drawn from the germline J gene. This rearrangement joins TRBV7-9 to TRBJ2-2; TRBD2 matches 8 bases. Germline V gene data show CDR1 as SEHNR and CDR2 as FQNEAQ (reference sequence). The ends lost 5 bases at V and 10 bases at J; junction bases unmatched: 12. The CDR3 is 15 amino acids. The CDR3 bases that were read are TGTGCCAGCAGCCCTCCAGGAGCGGGAGTGGTGGAG. The encoded protein is CASSPPGAGVVE. The complete CDR3 protein is CASSPPGAGVVELFF.

The table lists this clone with many counts. The read stops 3 residues short of the end of the CDR3; the missing end is completed from the germline J gene. The V call is TRBV18, the J call TRBJ1-1; D is possibly TRBD1 (5 bases). The CDR3 is made up of 13 amino acids. Germline values: CDR1 KGHSH, CDR2 LQKENI. This chain's CDR3 is CASSPPSRVEAFF. The CDR3 DNA, read in part, is TGTGCCAGCTCACCACCAAGCAGGGTAGAA.

This clone was detected many times. CDR3 DNA, as far as it was read: TGCAGCCTTTCCCGGGTATTGCTCACTGAA. Protein: CSLSRVLLTE. The whole CDR3 reads CSLSRVLLTEAFF. This chain links TRBV29-1 with TRBJ1-1; no firm D call. The CDR3 end is not reached by the read, which stops 3 residues before it; the germline J gene fills it in. CDR1 SQVTM and CDR2 ANQGSEA come from the germline V gene. Trimming stripped 8 bases from V and 4 bases from J, with 17 bases between. This CDR3 spans 13 amino acids. Filled out from reference TRBV29-1 and TRBJ1-1, the complete variable domain reads SAVISQKPSRDICQRGTSLTIQCQVDSQVTMMFWYRQQPGQSLTLIATANQGSEATYESGFVIDKFPISRPNLTFSTLTVSNMSPEDSSIYLCSLSRVLLTEAFFGQGTRLTVV.

Details on this clone: Coverage ceases 3 residues before the CDR3 finishes, and the germline J gene fills in the end. The rearrangement joins TRBV5-1 to TRBJ2-3; 12 nucleotides agree with TRBD2. The CDR3 has 17 amino acids. V shed 4 bases, J shed 2 bases, and the junction held 8 bases outside the gene matches. Germline V CDR1 and CDR2: SGHRS, YFSETQ. The CDR3 loop is CASSVTGTSGYTDTQYF. The sequenced part of the CDR3 DNA is TGCGCCAGCAGCGTTACCGGGACTAGCGGGTACACAGATACG. The complete variable domain, with remaining parts taken from reference TRBV5-1 and TRBJ2-3, reads KAGVTQTPRYLIKTRGQQVTLSCSPISGHRSVSWYQQTPGQGLQFLFEYFSETQRNKGNFPGRFSGRQFSNSRSEMNVSTLELGDSALYLCASSVTGTSGYTDTQYFGPGTRLTVL.

Notes on this clone: The read halts 3 residues ahead of the CDR3 end, with the missing end drawn from the germline J gene. This sequence joins TRBV6-2 or TRBV6-3 and TRBJ1-4; D is uncertain. V lost 6 bases to trimming and J lost 8 bases, with 16 bases between them. From germline, CDR1 is MNHEY and CDR2 SVGEGT. This CDR3 contains 14 residues. The CDR3 bases that were read are TGTGCCAGCAGGACCAGCGGCTCCAGCGAAAAA. This gives the protein CASRTSGSSEK. The CDR3 in full is CASRTSGSSEKLFF.

This clone has just a few counts. With the read ending 3 residues before the CDR3 end, the germline J gene is used to fill in that end. The chain joins TRBV7-9 to TRBJ2-2, with D perhaps being TRBD1 or TRBD2 (5 bases each). Trimming shortened V by 8 bases and J by 1 base, and 11 bases separated the two germline ends. CDR1 and CDR2 from the germline V gene are SEHNR and FQNEAQ (reference sequence). The CDR3 sequence is 14 residues long. The CDR3 is CASLSGRNTGELFF. The sequenced CDR3 bases are TGTGCCAGCTTATCAGGGAGGAACACCGGGGAG.

In this sample, this clone turned up many times. The observed sequence ends 3 residues before the CDR3 terminus, with the missing tail filled in from the germline J gene. The V call is TRBV5-1, the J call TRBJ1-1, with unresolved D. Trimming removed 4 bases at V and 4 bases at J, with 11 bases between. CDR1 is SGHRS, CDR2 YFSETQ, per germline. CDR3 size: 13 residues. CDR3 in amino acids: CASSVVGPTEAFF. The CDR3 DNA, read in part, is TGCGCCAGCAGCGTGGTTGGGCCCACTGAA.

Regarding this clone: Read data end 3 residues before the CDR3 end; the end is taken from the germline J gene. The genes are TRBV19 and TRBJ2-5, with D perhaps matching TRBD2 (6 bases). Germline CDR1 reads LNHDA; CDR2 reads SQIVND (reference sequence). V lost 6 bases and J 1 base, leaving 12 bases between the germline ends. The CDR3 is made up of 14 amino acids. The CDR3: CASSSGAGQETQYF. The part of the CDR3 DNA that was read is TGTGCCAGTAGCTCAGGAGCGGGCCAAGAGACC. Supplemented by reference TRBV19 and TRBJ2-5, the full variable domain reads DGGITQSPKYLFRKEGQNVTLSCEQNLNHDAMYWYRQDPGQGLRLIYYSQIVNDFQKGDIAEGYSVSREKKESFPLTVTSAQKNPTAFYLCASSSGAGQETQYFGPGTRLLVL.

This clone was seen ten or more times. CDR3 sequence: CASSAGLAGPGELFF. CDR3 DNA, as far as it was read: TGTGCCAGCAGCGCGGGACTAGCGGGTCCCGGGGAG. The rearrangement uses TRBV7-3 and TRBJ2-2; 12 bases agree with TRBD2. The read is 3 residues too short to cover the CDR3 end, so that end is filled in from the germline J gene. Germline CDR1 SGHTA, CDR2 FQGTGA. This CDR3 is 15 amino acids long. Trimming took 5 bases from V and 6 from J; bases not matched to a gene: 4.

This clone was detected many times. The observed sequence ends 3 residues before the CDR3 terminus, with the missing tail filled in from the germline J gene. The V call is TRBV7-3, the J call TRBJ2-3; 11 positions match TRBD2. This CDR3 has 20 residues. J was trimmed by 1 base and V by 0 bases; bases with no gene match: 12. Germline V gene lookup returns CDR1 SGHTA and CDR2 FQGTGA. Partial CDR3 DNA: TGTGCCAGCAGCTTAACGCCCGCTAGCGGGGGGATTTCCGGCACAGATACG. Translated: CASSLTPASGGISGTDT. The full CDR3 protein reads CASSLTPASGGISGTDTQYF.

In this sample, this clone turned up many times. The read falls 3 residues short of the CDR3 end, and the missing part is taken from the germline J gene. The chain couples TRBV5-1 to TRBJ2-3; 10 bases are a match to TRBD2. Germline loops: CDR1 SGHRS, CDR2 YFSETQ. J lost 0 bases, V lost 2 bases, and 3 bases had no gene match. The CDR3 is made up of 16 amino acids. CDR3 sequence: CASSLYSGGSTDTQYF. Partial CDR3 DNA: TGCGCCAGCAGCTTATATAGCGGGGGGAGCACAGATACG.

Remarks on this clone: The read gets to within 3 residues of the CDR3 end, and the germline J gene fills in the rest. V gene TRBV19 combines with J gene TRBJ2-3; 7 nucleotides align to TRBD2. Germline V gene sequence: CDR1 LNHDA, CDR2 SQIVND (reference sequence). The ends lost 4 bases at V and 1 base at J; junction bases unmatched: 5. The CDR3 is 15 residues long. The sequenced part of the CDR3 DNA is TGTGCCAGTAGTAGGGACTACCCCCGCACAGATACG. It translates to CASSRDYPRTDT. The full CDR3 is CASSRDYPRTDTQYF.

Of note for this clone: The sequenced fragment ends 3 residues before the CDR3 boundary, so the rest is inferred from the germline J gene. The chain couples TRBV6-2 or TRBV6-3 to TRBJ2-7, with a tentative D call TRBD2 (5 bases). The CDR3 contains 13 residues. CDR1 and CDR2 from the germline V gene are MNHEY and SVGEGT. Trimming removed 2 bases at V and 6 bases at J, with 11 bases between. This chain's CDR3 is CASSYRGPGEQYF. CDR3 DNA (partial): TGTGCCAGCAGTTACAGAGGGCCAGGCGAG.